Listed below are T cell receptor beta chains from one sample, sequenced in a study of Ad26.COV2.S vaccination and SARS-CoV-2 variants. Some clones are missing from TCRdb's copy, which holds only in-frame ones; the method was immunoSEQ multiplex PCR. The repertoire holds roughly 270,000 clones, with around 87% as singletons. This sample comprised peripheral blood, obtained in a trial of Ad26.COV2.S vaccine versus placebo. The receptors originated from a person aged 18-60 years who received the Ad26.COV2.S COVID-19 vaccine or a placebo. Both conserved end residues are trimmed from each CDR3.

j_call v_call cdr3_aa
TRBJ1-3 TRBV18 ASSPREVAGNTIY
TRBJ2-4 TRBV5-4 ASSSTRGKNIQY
TRBJ2-5 TRBV3-1/TRBV3-2 ASSLRALKETQY
TRBJ2-1 TRBV7-9 ASTATGAINEQF
TRBJ2-7 TRBV7-8 ASSLVSHGTYEQY
TRBJ2-2 TRBV11-3 ASSLYSSDTGELF
TRBJ2-3 TRBV19 ASSTAAGLFTDTQY
TRBJ2-2 TRBV30 AARYTGELF
TRBJ2-4 TRBV5-1 ASSLYGGSSSKNIQY
TRBJ1-2 TRBV30 AWTSGTGGDYGYT
TRBJ2-7 TRBV6-5 ASSYGDEQY
TRBJ2-4 TRBV2 ASSEGGALKNIQY
TRBJ2-5 TRBV7-8 ASSFGTGVRETQY
TRBJ2-2 TRBV6-5 ASSIFGQYSGELF
TRBJ2-3 TRBV7-9 ASSPTGDTQY
TRBJ1-2 TRBV29-1 SVDRALDRVGGYT
TRBJ2-7 TRBV10-3 AIKGQGAFYEQY
TRBJ1-2 TRBV5-8 ASSLQGQSYGYT
TRBJ1-2 TRBV9 ASSVGQGTYGYT
TRBJ2-7 TRBV30 AWSVLHRLAGYEQY
TRBJ2-1 TRBV4-1 ASSRSPGLAVNEQF
TRBJ2-7 TRBV11-2 ASSAGWGTYNSYEQY
TRBJ2-1 TRBV5-1 ASSLVGNNEQF
TRBJ1-2 TRBV5-6 ASSAGPGAKGYT
TRBJ2-1 TRBV5-1 ASSLEDRNYNEQF
TRBJ2-5 TRBV15 ATSRDDRVSQETQY
TRBJ2-3 TRBV10-3 AISWTGQSDTQY
TRBJ1-2 TRBV30 AWSSGRSYGYT
TRBJ2-7 TRBV5-1 ASSLDQTSVYEQY
TRBJ2-1 TRBV19 ASKQGASTYNEQF
TRBJ1-1 TRBV5-4 ASSLQGGTEAF
TRBJ2-1 TRBV28 ASRLPIRGRGDNEQF
TRBJ1-3 TRBV29-1 SVSGRGNTIY
TRBJ2-1 TRBV19 ASASRAYNEQF
TRBJ1-5 TRBV5-4 ASSLSLGGNNQPQH
TRBJ1-2 TRBV18 ASSGSTGVDGYT
TRBJ2-7 TRBV7-2 ASSYQFSYEQY
TRBJ1-2 TRBV7-2 ASRPGQAYGYT
TRBJ2-6 TRBV5-4 ASSLWVSSGANVLT
TRBJ2-7 TRBV27 ASSSLRKREGHEQY
TRBJ1-1 TRBV14 ASSLNTGNTEAF
TRBJ2-3 TRBV7-9 ASSRTQGGPDTQY
TRBJ1-4 TRBV14 ASSLTLQGHGLF
TRBJ1-4 TRBV3-1/TRBV3-2 ASSQALRFRGDEKLF
TRBJ1-4 TRBV10-3 AISESSGNEKLF